Detailed here is one T cell receptor (beta chain). Its matching antigen is unknown. This entry belongs to a study of cytomegalovirus exposure and HLA in healthy donors. Study-wide findings and caveats: Earlier analysis looked at TCR beta V segments, and most were productive about 87% or about 30% of the time. The classifier, whose performance was assessed in both the original and validation cohorts, reportedly diagnosed cytomegalovirus status with high specificity and sensitivity.

The CDR3 consists of 14 residues. The trim removed 8 bases at V and 6 bases at J, leaving 10 bases unmatched. Germline V lookup: CDR1 MDHEN, CDR2 SYDVKM. Primers for the PCR totalled 60 Vbeta and 13 Jbeta. Authors' analysis steps: Counted up in a later analysis, unique TCR beta chains came to about 80 million, with around 10 million shared. Data came from immunoSEQ multiplex PCR; TCRdb stores just in-frame clones and leaves some out. V and J calls and clone size are copied from that table; D and trimming were computed from the DNA. The sample lists a few hundred thousand clones; 75% to 80% were seen once.

Sequenced sample: PBMCs. This chain connects TRBV28 to TRBJ2-7, with 10 bases lining up with TRBD1. The sequence was collected from a man aged 18 to 35 in good health and CMV-seronegative. CDR3 amino acids: CASLETGGLFEQYF. In DNA form, the CDR3 reads TGTGCCAGCCTTGAGACAGGGGGCTTATTCGAGCAGTACTTC.